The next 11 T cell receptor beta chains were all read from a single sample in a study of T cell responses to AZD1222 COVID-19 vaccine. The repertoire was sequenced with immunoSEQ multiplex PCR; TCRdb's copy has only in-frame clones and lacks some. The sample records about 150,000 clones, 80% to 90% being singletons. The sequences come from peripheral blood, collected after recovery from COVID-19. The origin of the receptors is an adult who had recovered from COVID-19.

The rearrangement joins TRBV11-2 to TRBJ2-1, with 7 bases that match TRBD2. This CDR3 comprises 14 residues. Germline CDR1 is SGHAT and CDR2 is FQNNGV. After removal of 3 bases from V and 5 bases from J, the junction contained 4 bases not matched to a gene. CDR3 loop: CASSFVAGHNEQFF. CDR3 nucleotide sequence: TGTGCCAGCAGCTTCGTAGCGGGCCACAATGAGCAGTTCTTC. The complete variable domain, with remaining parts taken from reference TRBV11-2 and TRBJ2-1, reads EAGVAQSPRYKIIEKRQSVAFWCNPISGHATLYWYQQILGQGPKLLIQFQNNGVVDDSQLPKDRFSAERLKGVDSTLKIQPAKLEDSAVYLCASSFVAGHNEQFFGPGTRLTVL.

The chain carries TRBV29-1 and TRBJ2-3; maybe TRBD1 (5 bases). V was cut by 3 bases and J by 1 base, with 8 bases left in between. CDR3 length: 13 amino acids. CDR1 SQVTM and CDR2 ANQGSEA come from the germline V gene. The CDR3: CSVDRVGTDTQYF. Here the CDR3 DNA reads TGCAGCGTTGACAGGGTAGGCACAGATACGCAGTATTTT.

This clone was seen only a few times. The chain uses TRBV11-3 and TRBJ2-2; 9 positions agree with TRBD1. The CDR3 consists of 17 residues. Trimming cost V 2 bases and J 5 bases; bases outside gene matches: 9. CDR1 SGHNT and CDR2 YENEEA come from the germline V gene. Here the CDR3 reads CASSLNLGTGMTGELFF. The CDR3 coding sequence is TGTGCCAGCAGCTTAAATCTTGGGACAGGGATGACCGGGGAGCTGTTTTTT. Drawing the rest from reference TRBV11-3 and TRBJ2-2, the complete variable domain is EAGVVQSPRYKIIEKKQPVAFWCNPISGHNTLYWYLQNLGQGPELLIRYENEEAVDDSQLPKDRFSAERLKGVDSTLKIQPAELGDSAVYLCASSLNLGTGMTGELFFGEGSRLTVL.

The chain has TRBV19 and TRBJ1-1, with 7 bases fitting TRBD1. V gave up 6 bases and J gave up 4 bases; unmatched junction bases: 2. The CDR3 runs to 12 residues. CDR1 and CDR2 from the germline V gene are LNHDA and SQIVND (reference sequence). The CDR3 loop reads CASSYRGTEAFF. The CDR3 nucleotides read TGTGCCAGTAGCTACAGGGGCACTGAAGCTTTCTTT.

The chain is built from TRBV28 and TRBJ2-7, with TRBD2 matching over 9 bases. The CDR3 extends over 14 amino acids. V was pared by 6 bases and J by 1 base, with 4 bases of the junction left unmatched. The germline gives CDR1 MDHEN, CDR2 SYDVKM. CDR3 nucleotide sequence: TGTGCCAGCAGGTTAGCGGGAGTGTCCTACGAGCAGTACTTC. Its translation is CASRLAGVSYEQYF. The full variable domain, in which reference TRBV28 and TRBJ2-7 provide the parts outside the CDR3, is DVKVTQSSRYLVKRTGEKVFLECVQDMDHENMFWYRQDPGLGLRLIYFSYDVKMKEKGDIPEGYSVSREKKERFSLILESASTNQTSMYLCASRLAGVSYEQYFGPGTRLTVT.

The CDR3 protein is CASTLGAGDVHEQYF. The CDR3 DNA follows: TGTGCCAGCACTCTGGGAGCGGGAGACGTCCACGAGCAGTACTTC. The chain joins TRBV6-5 to TRBJ2-7; TRBD2 matches at 8 bases. This CDR3 is 15 amino acids long. CDR1 and CDR2 (germline): MNHEY, SVGAGI. V dropped 7 bases and J dropped 5; count of bases not matched to a gene: 13.

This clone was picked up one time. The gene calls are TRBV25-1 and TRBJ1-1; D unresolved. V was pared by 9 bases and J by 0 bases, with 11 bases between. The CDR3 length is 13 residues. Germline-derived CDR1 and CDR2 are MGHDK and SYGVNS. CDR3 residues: CASRGTVNTEAFF. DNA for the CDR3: TGTGCCAGTCGCGGTACAGTGAACACTGAAGCTTTCTTT.

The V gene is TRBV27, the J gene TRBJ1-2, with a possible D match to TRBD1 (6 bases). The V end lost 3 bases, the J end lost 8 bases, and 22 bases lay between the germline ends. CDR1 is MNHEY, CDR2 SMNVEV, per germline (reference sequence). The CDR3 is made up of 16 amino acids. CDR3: CASSFQTPRGAEGYTF. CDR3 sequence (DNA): TGTGCCAGCAGTTTTCAAACACCCAGGGGCGCGGAGGGCTACACCTTC.

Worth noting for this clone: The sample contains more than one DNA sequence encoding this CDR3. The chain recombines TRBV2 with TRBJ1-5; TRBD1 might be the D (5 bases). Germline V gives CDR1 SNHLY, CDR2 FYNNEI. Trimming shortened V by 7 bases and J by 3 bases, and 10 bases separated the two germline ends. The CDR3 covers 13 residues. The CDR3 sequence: CASKGQNNQPQHF. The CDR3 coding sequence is TGTGCCAGCAAGGGGCAGAACAATCAGCCCCAGCATTTT.

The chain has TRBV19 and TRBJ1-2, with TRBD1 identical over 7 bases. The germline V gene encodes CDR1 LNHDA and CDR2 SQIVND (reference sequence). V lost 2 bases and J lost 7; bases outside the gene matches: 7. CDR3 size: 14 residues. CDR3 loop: CASSINGQVSGYTF. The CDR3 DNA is TGTGCCAGTAGTATAAATGGACAGGTCTCTGGCTACACCTTC.

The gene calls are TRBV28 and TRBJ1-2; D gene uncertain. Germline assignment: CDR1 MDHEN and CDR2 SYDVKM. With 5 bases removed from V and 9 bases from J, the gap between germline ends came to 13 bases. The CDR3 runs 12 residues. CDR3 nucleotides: TGTGCCAGCAGTATCTCCGGGAACAGCTACACCTTC. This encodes CASSISGNSYTF.